The rows below give T cell receptor beta chains drawn from one sample of a study of early T cells in non-severe SARS-CoV-2 infection. TCRdb passed the 5' RACE reads through MiXCR, listing each CDR3 protein once. The table shows over 25,000 distinct CDR3 sequences, with less than 7.5% occurring only once. The sample consisted of whole blood. All receptors come from an adult who was a healthcare worker with PCR-confirmed SARS-CoV-2 infection or an uninfected control (not recorded which). Both conserved end residues are part of each CDR3. The D gene is left open where the match is weak. Rows give clone size only sometimes, using once, few, many, or a class for an expanded clone.

>TRBV24-1|TRBJ1-2|many|NA
CATSLNGHYGYTF
TGTGCCACCAGTCTGAACGGACACTATGGCTACACCTTC
>TRBV6-1|TRBJ2-3|few|TRBD2
CASSEKLTSGGTDTQYF
TGTGCCAGCAGTGAAAAGCTCACTAGCGGGGGCACAGATACGCAGTATTTT
>TRBV24-1|TRBJ2-1|many|NA
CATSDPGSPSYNEQFF
TGTGCCACCAGTGATCCAGGGAGCCCCTCCTACAATGAGCAGTTCTTC
>TRBV28|TRBJ1-3|many|NA
CASSLHAGSAENTIYF
TGTGCCAGCAGTTTGCATGCAGGGTCTGCTGAAAACACCATATATTTT
>TRBV24-1|TRBJ2-7|many|NA
CATSDSYEQYF
TGTGCCACCAGTGATTCTTACGAGCAGTACTTC
>TRBV6-5|TRBJ1-2|few|NA
CASSTDHNYGYTF
TGTGCCAGCAGTACGGACCATAACTATGGCTACACCTTC
>TRBV29-1|TRBJ1-1|many|NA
CSAQQRNTEAFF
TGCAGCGCCCAACAGAGGAACACTGAAGCTTTCTTT
>TRBV7-9|TRBJ1-1|many|NA
CASSLGPQERGPFF
TGTGCCAGCAGCTTAGGTCCGCAGGAACGGGGGCCTTTCTTT
>TRBV28|TRBJ1-6|many|TRBD1
CASSQQGKADSPLHF
TGTGCCAGCAGTCAACAGGGGAAAGCAGATTCACCCCTCCACTTT
>TRBV3-1|TRBJ2-7|NA|NA
CASSPRHLANYEQYF
TGTGCCAGCAGCCCAAGGCATCTCGCCAACTACGAGCAGTACTTC
>TRBV28|TRBJ1-2|many|NA
CASRFLGINYGYTF
TGTGCCAGCAGGTTCTTAGGGATTAACTATGGCTACACCTTC
>TRBV5-1|TRBJ1-2|many|NA
CASSLGDIRANYGYTF
TGCGCCAGCAGCTTGGGGGATATCAGGGCTAACTATGGCTACACCTTC
>TRBV7-2|TRBJ2-7|many|NA
CASSFKYRDYEQYF
TGTGCCAGCAGCTTCAAGTACAGGGACTACGAGCAGTACTTC
>TRBV4-1|TRBJ2-7|many|NA
CASSQDGHSPYEQYF
TGCGCCAGCAGCCAAGATGGCCACAGCCCCTACGAGCAGTACTTC
>TRBV7-2|TRBJ1-4|NA|TRBD1
CASRFQGAPDEKLFF
TGTGCCAGCAGGTTCCAGGGGGCGCCGGATGAAAAACTGTTTTTT
>TRBV2|TRBJ2-7|few|NA
CASSALYEQYF
TGTGCCAGCAGTGCCCTCTACGAGCAGTACTTC
>TRBV5-1|TRBJ1-2|many|NA
CASGDGNYGYTF
TGCGCCAGCGGGGACGGAAACTATGGCTACACCTTC
>TRBV27|TRBJ1-2|many|NA
CASSFSRRPTGDGYTF
TGTGCCAGCAGTTTCAGTCGGAGGCCAACGGGGGATGGCTACACCTTC
>TRBV4-3|TRBJ1-1|many|NA
CASSQDRMSWGPGTEAFF
TGCGCCAGCAGCCAAGACAGGATGAGTTGGGGGCCGGGAACTGAAGCTTTCTTT